This entry concerns a single T cell receptor (beta chain). Its antigen is as yet unknown. This entry belongs to a study of CXCR3-negative and CXCR3-positive naive CD8 T cells. Study-level information: Each library held about 1.5 +/- 0.3 million TRB reads, some 130 million in total. Points from the study as a whole: The study found CXCR3 expression partially decreased after cryopreservation and ran most assays on fresh PBMCs. Naive cells that were CXCR3-negative or CXCR3-positive used TRBV-TRBJ genes alike, while memory cells diverged. More hydrophobic TRB CDR3s occurred in CXCR3-positive than in CXCR3-negative naive cells.

TRB cDNA libraries were made by UMI-labeled 5' RACE. From the 5' RACE reads, TCRdb lists one entry per CDR3 protein and no DNA. Its table lists some 85,000 distinct CDR3 sequences. Germline V CDR1 and CDR2: MNHNY, SVGAGI (reference sequence). The CDR3 contains 14 residues. The specimen was naive CXCR3+ CD8+ T cells from blood. The subset is: CD45RO-CCR7+CD27+CD95- naive CD8+ T cells expressing CXCR3 (TNR3+). The V and J genes are TRBV6-6 and TRBJ2-7; the D gene TCRdb calls, TRBD1, cannot be checked with no DNA. The sequence derives from a human donor in good health. Some clones in this sample may be carry-over from other donors' samples. CDR3: CASSYRDRAYEQYF.